The 16 T cell receptor beta chains below come from one sample, sequenced in a study of T cell responses to AZD1222 COVID-19 vaccine. Sequenced by immunoSEQ multiplex PCR; TCRdb stores in-frame clones only, minus some. The data show about 97,000 clones, more than 85% seen once. This sample comprised peripheral blood, obtained on day 0 of AZD1222 vaccination. These receptors all stem from an adult in good health.

This clone appeared a single time. The CDR3 loop reads CASSLRLAGGVSYNEQFF. The CDR3 region has the DNA TGTGCCAGCAGCTTGCGACTAGCGGGGGGAGTTTCCTACAATGAGCAGTTCTTC. The gene calls are TRBV11-2 and TRBJ2-1; 13 positions match TRBD2. Trimming took 3 bases from V and 1 from J; bases not matched to a gene: 6. CDR1 and CDR2 from the germline V gene are SGHAT and FQNNGV. The CDR3 consists of 18 residues.

The rearrangement uses TRBV10-2 and TRBJ1-2; D not resolved. Trimming shortened V by 4 bases and J by 3 bases, and 12 bases separated the two germline ends. Per the germline V gene, CDR1 is WSHSY and CDR2 is SAAADI. This CDR3 has 14 amino acids. The DNA of the CDR3 is TGCGCCAGCAGTGGAGCAAGTAGAGACTATGGCTACACCTTC. Protein product: CASSGASRDYGYTF.

The rearrangement joins TRBV5-4 to TRBJ2-7; perhaps TRBD1 as D (6 bases). This CDR3 contains 15 residues. CDR1 SGHNT and CDR2 YYREEE come from the germline V gene (reference sequence). The ends were cut back, 1 base at V and 5 bases at J, with 16 bases in the middle. The CDR3 spells CASSLPGHGVDEQYF. The CDR3 nucleotides are TGTGCCAGCAGCTTGCCGGGACACGGAGTTGACGAGCAGTACTTC. Full variable domain (remainder filled in from reference TRBV5-4 and TRBJ2-7): ETGVTQSPTHLIKTRGQQVTLRCSSQSGHNTVSWYQQALGQGPQFIFQYYREEENGRGNFPPRFSGLQFPNYSSELNVNALELDDSALYLCASSLPGHGVDEQYFGPGTRLTVT.

The chain links TRBV12-3 or TRBV12-4 to TRBJ1-1, with D hard to call. CDR3 length equals 12 residues. V was pared by 3 bases and J by 4 bases, with 6 bases between. The CDR3 spells CASSFRITEAFF. DNA of the CDR3: TGTGCCAGCAGTTTTAGGATCACTGAAGCTTTCTTT.

V usage is TRBV11-3 and J usage is TRBJ1-3, with unresolved D. Trimming removed 6 bases from V and 5 bases from J, with 11 bases in between. Germline CDR1 SGHNT, CDR2 YENEEA. This CDR3 has 13 residues. For the CDR3, the DNA is TGTGCCAGCAGTCTCGGGGAGAGAAACACCATATATTTT. It encodes CASSLGERNTIYF.

The chain recombines TRBV3-1 (or the pseudogene TRBV3-2) with TRBJ2-7; D not resolved. The CDR3 is 13 amino acids. Germline V CDR1 and CDR2: LGHDT, YNNKEL (reference sequence). The germline V and J ends were trimmed by 1 base and 5 bases, with 9 bases remaining between them. The CDR3 DNA sequence: TGTGCCAGCAGCCAAGGGGTTGAGGACGAGCAGTACTTC. This gives the protein CASSQGVEDEQYF.

The chain is built from TRBV18 and TRBJ2-4, with a possible D match to TRBD1 (5 bases). This CDR3 contains 13 residues. Trimming took 6 bases from V and 10 from J, leaving 16 bases between them. The V gene's germline CDR1 is KGHSH and CDR2 LQKENI. This CDR3 reads CASSPQERQIQYF. The DNA of the CDR3 is TGTGCCAGCTCCCCTCAGGAACGACAGATTCAGTACTTC. Full variable domain (remainder filled in from reference TRBV18 and TRBJ2-4): NAGVMQNPRHLVRRRGQEARLRCSPMKGHSHVYWYRQLPEEGLKFMVYLQKENIIDESGMPKERFSAEFPKEGPSILRIQQVVRGDSAAYFCASSPQERQIQYFGAGTRLSVL.

The V gene is TRBV11-3, the J gene TRBJ2-1, with TRBD1 identical over 9 bases. The CDR3 is made up of 18 amino acids. Germline V gene sequence: CDR1 SGHNT, CDR2 YENEEA. V gave up 3 bases and J gave up 7 bases; unmatched junction bases: 16. Here the CDR3 reads CASSLGTGQGPRGNEQFF. DNA of the CDR3: TGTGCCAGCAGCTTGGGGACGGGACAGGGACCGAGGGGGAATGAGCAGTTCTTC.

The gene calls are TRBV19 and TRBJ1-5; D is undetermined. Germline CDR1 LNHDA, CDR2 SQIVND (reference sequence). With 5 bases removed from V and 6 bases from J, the gap between germline ends came to 11 bases. The CDR3 is 13 residues long. CDR3 sequence reads: CASSLQFSQPQHF. CDR3 nucleotides: TGTGCCAGTAGTCTACAGTTTTCTCAGCCCCAGCATTTT.

In this sample, this clone turned up once. This sequence joins TRBV11-3 and TRBJ1-1; D uncertain. V gave up 1 base and J gave up 4 bases, with 10 bases separating them. Germline values: CDR1 SGHNT, CDR2 YENEEA. CDR3 length: 14 amino acids. The CDR3 reads CASSLGGPSTEAFF. The CDR3 nucleotides read TGTGCCAGCAGCTTAGGAGGACCCAGCACTGAAGCTTTCTTT.

This clone came up once. The genes are TRBV5-1 and TRBJ2-7; D gene ambiguous. Per the germline V gene, CDR1 is SGHRS and CDR2 is YFSETQ. The CDR3 loop spans 11 amino acids. Trimming pared 4 bases from V and 3 bases from J, leaving 5 bases between. The CDR3 DNA reads as TGCGCCAGCAGCGGGAACTACGAGCAGTACTTC. It codes for CASSGNYEQYF.

V is TRBV4-2 and J is TRBJ1-2; D unresolved. CDR3 length: 15 amino acids. Germline CDR1 is LGHNA and CDR2 is YNFKEQ. Trimming shortened V by 0 bases and J by 3 bases, and 11 bases separated the two germline ends. The CDR3 nucleotides read TGTGCCAGCAGCCAAGATACCTCTCTCGACTATGGCTACACCTTC. It translates to CASSQDTSLDYGYTF.

This clone was seen a handful of times. The chain carries TRBV9 and TRBJ2-5; perhaps TRBD1 as D (6 bases). Germline assignment: CDR1 SGDLS and CDR2 YYNGEE. V lost 0 bases and J 9 bases, leaving 15 bases between the germline ends. The length of the CDR3 is 14 residues. The CDR3 sequence is CASSVESQGLSQYF. The CDR3 coding sequence is TGTGCCAGCAGCGTAGAGTCACAGGGCTTGTCCCAGTACTTC.

The chain has TRBV10-3 and TRBJ1-1, with no clear D. V was pared by 10 bases and J by 5 bases, with 14 bases between. The germline V gene encodes CDR1 ENHRY and CDR2 SYGVKD. The CDR3 has 12 amino acids. This chain's CDR3 is CATRMMGTEAFF. The CDR3 DNA follows: TGTGCCACCCGGATGATGGGGACTGAAGCTTTCTTT.

In its sample, this clone was seen once. The gene calls are TRBV18 and TRBJ1-3, with D possibly TRBD1 on 5 matching bases. CDR1 is KGHSH, CDR2 LQKENI, per germline. V gave up 0 bases and J gave up 9 bases, with 12 bases separating them. The CDR3 totals 14 residues. CDR3 sequence (DNA): TGTGCCAGCTCACCACCGGCCACTGGGGCCACCATATATTTT. It yields the protein CASSPPATGATIYF.

V usage is TRBV7-3 and J usage is TRBJ2-7; D gene uncertain. Trimming took off 1 base at V and 0 bases at J, with 7 bases between the two ends. Germline-derived CDR1 and CDR2 are SGHTA and FQGTGA. CDR3 size: 14 residues. The DNA of the CDR3 is TGTGCCAGCAGCTTAATCCCAAACTCCTACGAGCAGTACTTC. Protein: CASSLIPNSYEQYF.